Listed below are T cell receptor beta chains from one sample, sequenced in a study of blood T cell dynamics during melanoma immunotherapy. Clones were read by immunoSEQ multiplex PCR, and TCRdb kept only the in-frame ones, dropping some. The table has fewer than 15,000 clones, around 92% seen once. The material was effector memory CD8+ T cells from blood, obtained from a patient treated with checkpoint blockade. The receptors originated from a human donor with melanoma. Both conserved end residues are trimmed from each CDR3. The D gene is left open where the match is weak.

D gene: -
J gene: TRBJ1-2
V gene: TRBV29-1
CDR3 length: 8
CDR3 protein: SAGGDGYT

D gene: TRBD1
J gene: TRBJ2-1
V gene: TRBV29-1
CDR3 length: 12
CDR3 protein: SVAQGTGRNEQF

D gene: TRBD2
J gene: TRBJ2-1
V gene: TRBV5-1
CDR3 length: 12
CDR3 protein: ASSLAGGVNEQF

D gene: -
J gene: TRBJ2-1
V gene: TRBV15
CDR3 length: 14
CDR3 protein: ATSRDVGTVYNEQF

D gene: TRBD1
J gene: TRBJ1-1
V gene: TRBV11-2
CDR3 length: 13
CDR3 protein: ASSTPTGTNTEAF

D gene: -
J gene: TRBJ2-2
V gene: TRBV19
CDR3 length: 12
CDR3 protein: ASSPGSSVGELF

D gene: TRBD1
J gene: TRBJ1-2
V gene: TRBV19
CDR3 length: 17
CDR3 protein: ASSDHSGTGGPSNYGYT

D gene: -
J gene: TRBJ2-5
V gene: TRBV7-8
CDR3 length: 11
CDR3 protein: ASSLVIQETQY

D gene: TRBD1
J gene: TRBJ1-2
V gene: TRBV29-1
CDR3 length: 14
CDR3 protein: SADSGTVDSSYGYT

D gene: -
J gene: TRBJ2-7
V gene: TRBV7-2
CDR3 length: 13
CDR3 protein: ASSLAGSSYYEQY

D gene: TRBD1
J gene: TRBJ1-4
V gene: TRBV28
CDR3 length: 16
CDR3 protein: ASSFRDRGSITNEKLF

D gene: -
J gene: TRBJ2-2
V gene: TRBV19
CDR3 length: 13
CDR3 protein: ASSIAGANTGELF

D gene: -
J gene: TRBJ1-1
V gene: TRBV6-5
CDR3 length: 10
CDR3 protein: ASKTAETEAF